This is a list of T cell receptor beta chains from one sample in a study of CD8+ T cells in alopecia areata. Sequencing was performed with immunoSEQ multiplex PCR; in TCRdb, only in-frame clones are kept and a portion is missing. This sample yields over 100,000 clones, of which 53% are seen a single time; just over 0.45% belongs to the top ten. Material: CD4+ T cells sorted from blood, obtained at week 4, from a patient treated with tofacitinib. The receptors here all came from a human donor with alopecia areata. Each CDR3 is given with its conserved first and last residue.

CDR3: CASSLVFGNWITEAFF
J: TRBJ1-1
V: TRBV7-9

CDR3: CASRLTGTPATNEKLFF
J: TRBJ1-4
V: TRBV5-1

CDR3: CASSSSVYNQPQHF
J: TRBJ1-5
V: TRBV27

CDR3: CAWTRDPSSYEQYF
J: TRBJ2-7
V: TRBV30

CDR3: CASSRTGKNSPLHF
J: TRBJ1-6
V: TRBV6-5

CDR3: CASTEQLYGYTF
J: TRBJ1-2
V: TRBV30

CDR3: CASSLSRDEKLFF
J: TRBJ1-4
V: TRBV7-7

CDR3: CASSLGLAGVDEQFF
J: TRBJ2-1
V: TRBV7-9

CDR3: CATTGGSSYNEQFF
J: TRBJ2-1
V: TRBV27

CDR3: CASSLDGVGISGANVLTF
J: TRBJ2-6
V: TRBV27

CDR3: CASSRPGTNTEAFF
J: TRBJ1-1
V: TRBV14

CDR3: CASSPDIGTAVYEQYF
J: TRBJ2-7
V: TRBV27

CDR3: CSVATQNTEAFF
J: TRBJ1-1
V: TRBV29-1

CDR3: CAWMGQSPYNEQFF
J: TRBJ2-1
V: TRBV30

CDR3: CASTRILNEKLFF
J: TRBJ1-4
V: TRBV2

CDR3: CSVERRMNTEAFF
J: TRBJ1-1
V: TRBV29-1

CDR3: CASSFAGTSGGSGKTQYF
J: TRBJ2-5
V: TRBV5-4

CDR3: CASSQWRGEEDTQYF
J: TRBJ2-3
V: TRBV14

CDR3: CASSQPTSGLTYNEQFF
J: TRBJ2-1
V: TRBV4-1

CDR3: CAWKQPNTEAFF
J: TRBJ1-1
V: TRBV30

CDR3: CASSLSSGAPGLSSYEQYF
J: TRBJ2-7
V: TRBV7-8

CDR3: CASSQDLGASGTSYEQYF
J: TRBJ2-7
V: TRBV4-2

CDR3: CASRTTGGGQPQHF
J: TRBJ1-5
V: TRBV6-5

CDR3: CASSLGQVSYNSPLHF
J: TRBJ1-6
V: TRBV5-1

CDR3: CSVPGQGGETQYF
J: TRBJ2-5
V: TRBV29-1

CDR3: CASSLDQGHSPLHF
J: TRBJ1-6
V: TRBV5-6

CDR3: CASSLDYGYTF
J: TRBJ1-2
V: TRBV5-6

CDR3: CASRRQGGSNQPQHF
J: TRBJ1-5
V: TRBV2

CDR3: CASSLGDLNEQFF
J: TRBJ2-1
V: TRBV5-1

CDR3: CASRYLAGVSYNEQFF
J: TRBJ2-1
V: TRBV6-6

CDR3: CASTFTGLYEQYF
J: TRBJ2-7
V: TRBV7-2

CDR3: CASSPKGGAEAFF
J: TRBJ1-1
V: TRBV7-9

CDR3: CASSPLGDEQFF
J: TRBJ2-1
V: TRBV7-3

CDR3: CSVDSHLRRGETQYF
J: TRBJ2-5
V: TRBV29-1

CDR3: CAWSKPGTVEGEQYF
J: TRBJ2-7
V: TRBV30

CDR3: CASSPGTADLAIAPQHF
J: TRBJ1-5
V: TRBV5-1

CDR3: CAWSVKGRTQAFF
J: TRBJ1-1
V: TRBV30